This T cell receptor beta chain is from a study of T-cell memory formation after mild COVID-19. General study findings and limits: Some clones that responded turned up in pre-infection memory, which suggests that cross-reactive memory joined in. The study found balanced CD4/CD8 in clones contracting day 15 to 85 and a CD4+ lean in later expanders. Mainly in CM and EM were contracting CD4+ clones; CD8+ were in EMRA.

A 5'RACE reaction primed in the constant segment made cDNA libraries of TCR alpha and TCR beta, and these carried sample barcodes and UMIs. TCRdb redid the calling of the 5' RACE reads with MiXCR, one entry per CDR3 protein. This sample has 280,000 or so distinct CDR3 sequences, with roughly 18% found just once. This clonotype was seen more than once but under ten times. No antigen is known for it. The CDR3 covers 14 residues. Germline V gene lookup returns CDR1 ENHRY and CDR2 SYGVKD. The V and J ends lost 4 bases and 6 bases, in that order; junction bases with no gene match: 4. V is TRBV10-3 and J is TRBJ2-1, with 9 bases lining up with TRBD2. This TCR derives from a young man who had mild COVID-19 (a few samples of this study predate the infection). Cell type and time point are not known. The sequenced material came from PBMCs or a T cell subset sorted from them (not recorded which). CDR3 amino acids: CAISGGGAINEQFF. DNA for the CDR3: TGTGCCATCAGTGGCGGGGGGGCGATCAATGAGCAGTTCTTC.